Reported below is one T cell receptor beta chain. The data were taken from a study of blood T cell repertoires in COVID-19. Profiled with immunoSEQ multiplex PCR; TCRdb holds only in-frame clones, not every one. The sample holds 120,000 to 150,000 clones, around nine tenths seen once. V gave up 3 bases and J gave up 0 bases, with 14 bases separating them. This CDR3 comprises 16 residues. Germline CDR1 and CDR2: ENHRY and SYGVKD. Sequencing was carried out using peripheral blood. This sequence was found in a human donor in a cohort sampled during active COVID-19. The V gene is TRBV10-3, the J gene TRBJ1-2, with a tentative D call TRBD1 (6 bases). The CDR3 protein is CAISDSGTRPNYGYTF. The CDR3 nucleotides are TGTGCCATCAGTGATTCGGGGACAAGGCCTAACTATGGCTACACCTTC.